One sample yielded the 28 T cell receptor beta chains listed below, sequenced in a study of blood T cells in healthy people across ages. The second PCR ran roughly 7 to 12 cycles with a sample-barcoded 5' primer and J-beta primers. One entry per CDR3 protein, called by TCRdb with MiXCR from the 5' RACE reads. The sample has 1.5 million to 2 million distinct CDR3 sequences; around 36% are singletons. Source material: blood. These receptors were taken from a woman between 25 and 40 years old in good health.

About this clonotype itself: This may be a read error: a much more frequent sequence differs by one nucleotide. This chain joins TRBV3-1 and TRBJ1-5, with TRBD1 matching 7 bases. Per the germline V gene, CDR1 is LGHDT and CDR2 is YNNKEL (reference sequence). The trim removed 5 bases at V and 2 bases at J, leaving 3 bases unmatched. This CDR3 spans 14 amino acids. CDR3 protein: CASSIGQGNQPQHF. The CDR3 DNA follows: TGTGCCAGCAGCATCGGACAGGGCAATCAGCCCCAGCATTTT.

The chain joins TRBV7-9 to TRBJ2-3; no definite D call. The V end was cut by 1 base, the J end by 1 base, with 12 bases between. This CDR3 is built from 16 residues. Germline assignment: CDR1 SEHNR and CDR2 FQNEAQ (reference sequence). The CDR3 coding sequence is TGTGCCAGCAGCTTAGGCGAGGCTTGGGGCACAGATACGCAGTATTTT. Its protein product is CASSLGEAWGTDTQYF.

This clonotype was observed a handful of times. This sequence joins TRBV13 and TRBJ2-5, with D possibly matching TRBD2 (5 bases). V was pared by 5 bases and J by 4 bases, with 17 bases between. CDR3 length: 15 residues. Germline assignment: CDR1 PRHDT and CDR2 FYEKMQ (reference sequence). CDR3 DNA sequence: TGTGCCAGCAGCCCCCACCCCTTAGGGAGAGAGACCCAGTACTTC. Its translation is CASSPHPLGRETQYF.

The table lists this clonotype with a count of one. DNA of the CDR3: TGTGCCAGCAAGATGGGCGGGACTGAAGCTTTCTTT. Translation: CASKMGGTEAFF. The chain employs TRBV6-1 and TRBJ1-1, with D unresolved. The germline gives CDR1 MNHNS, CDR2 SASEGT. CDR3 size: 12 residues. V lost 7 bases, J lost 5 bases, and 11 bases lay in between.

The rearrangement links TRBV6-5 to TRBJ2-5; D possibly corresponds to TRBD1 (8 bases). CDR1 and CDR2 from the germline V gene are MNHEY and SVGAGI. This CDR3 has 15 amino acids. V was clipped by 10 bases and J by 9 bases, with 27 bases between them. CDR3 coding DNA: TGTGCCACCTACACCGGGGGGACAGGAAAAGGGGCCCAGTACTTC. Amino acids: CATYTGGTGKGAQYF.

This clonotype showed up many times. The rearrangement joins TRBV7-2 to TRBJ2-7, with TRBD2 matching over 12 bases. The V segment lost 5 bases and the J segment 3 bases; nucleotides outside the gene matches: 5. Germline CDR1 and CDR2: SGHTA and FQGNSA. The CDR3 is 15 residues long. CDR3 residues: CASSVLAGGYYEQYF. CDR3 nucleotides: TGTGCCAGCAGCGTGCTAGCGGGAGGGTACTACGAGCAGTACTTC.

The chain uses TRBV20-1 and TRBJ2-4; a weak D match, TRBD1 (6 bases). Trimming stripped 4 bases from V and 4 bases from J, with 14 bases between. The germline V gene has CDR1 DFQATT and CDR2 SNEGSKA (reference sequence). The CDR3 spans 14 residues. CDR3: CSAKQGGGKNIQYF. The CDR3 DNA reads as TGCAGTGCTAAACAGGGTGGCGGAAAAAACATTCAGTACTTC.

This clonotype was counted a few times. V and J are TRBV20-1 and TRBJ2-5; 7 bases map to TRBD2. The V and J ends lost 3 bases and 0 bases, in that order; junction bases with no gene match: 1. The germline CDR1 and CDR2 sequences are DFQATT and SNEGSKA (reference sequence). CDR3 length: 13 amino acids. CDR3 sequence (DNA): TGCAGTGCTAGCGGGGGGTACCAAGAGACCCAGTACTTC. It codes for CSASGGYQETQYF.

As to this clonotype: This clone may be a read error of a much larger clone one base away. The chain is built from TRBV11-1 and TRBJ2-7; D is uncertain. Trimming pared 6 bases from V and 5 bases from J, leaving 14 bases between. Germline V lookup: CDR1 SGHAT, CDR2 FQDESV (reference sequence). The CDR3 runs to 13 residues. In DNA form, the CDR3 reads TGTGCCAGCAGACTTACTGGTTCCCACGAGCAGTACTTC. It codes for CASRLTGSHEQYF.

This sequence joins TRBV7-3 and TRBJ2-7; 11 bases align to TRBD2. V was clipped by 5 bases and J by 2 bases; unmatched bases: 5. CDR1 SGHTA and CDR2 FQGTGA come from the germline V gene. The CDR3 totals 15 residues. The CDR3 loop reads CASSRRLAGTYEQYF. As DNA, the CDR3 is TGTGCCAGCAGCCGGCGACTAGCGGGGACCTACGAGCAGTACTTC.

This clonotype turned up a few times. This sequence joins TRBV2 and TRBJ1-2; 7 bases are a match to TRBD1. Germline-derived CDR1 and CDR2 are SNHLY and FYNNEI. This CDR3 is built from 16 residues. V trimming: 5 bases; J trimming: 5 bases; junction bases outside the gene matches: 14. This CDR3 reads CASSLTDRQGLYGYTF. The CDR3 region has the DNA TGTGCCAGCAGTCTTACGGATAGACAGGGATTGTATGGCTACACCTTC.

The chain has TRBV19 and TRBJ2-5; tentatively, D is TRBD1 (7 bases). The J call is in doubt because the DNA end fits TRBJ2-7 better. CDR3 length: 14 residues. Germline V gives CDR1 LNHDA, CDR2 SQIVND (reference sequence). The CDR3 nucleotides read TGTGCCAGTAGTATCGGGCAGGGGGGAGGCGAGCAGTACTTC. Its protein is CASSIGQGGGEQYF.

The chain has TRBV7-6 and TRBJ2-3; D might be TRBD2 (6 bases). The V and J ends lost 6 bases and 9 bases respectively, with 25 bases between them. This CDR3 comprises 16 residues. The V gene's germline CDR1 is SGHVS and CDR2 FNYEAQ. The CDR3 is CASSPRATGVRETQYF. Here the CDR3 DNA reads TGTGCCAGCAGTCCCAGGGCGACTGGGGTTCGGGAGACGCAGTATTTT.

V gene TRBV6-1 combines with J gene TRBJ1-2; D is possibly TRBD1 (5 bases). V was cut by 0 bases and J by 8 bases, with 19 bases left in between. Germline V gene sequence: CDR1 MNHNS, CDR2 SASEGT. The CDR3 has 16 residues. CDR3 DNA sequence: TGTGCCAGCAGTGAAGCGCTTCTTTTAAAGGGGCGAGGCTACACCTTC. Protein product: CASSEALLLKGRGYTF.

V usage is TRBV9 and J usage is TRBJ1-2; D not certain. Germline CDR1 SGDLS, CDR2 YYNGEE. This CDR3 is built from 13 residues. V lost 4 bases to trimming and J lost 9 bases, with 16 bases between them. CDR3 sequence: CASSPLQRASYTF. The CDR3 DNA sequence: TGTGCCAGCAGCCCCCTGCAAAGGGCGAGCTACACCTTC.

V gene TRBV27 combines with J gene TRBJ2-2, with D possibly being TRBD1 (6 bases). CDR1 is MNHEY, CDR2 SMNVEV, per germline (reference sequence). The CDR3 spans 14 residues. Trimming stripped 8 bases from V and 5 bases from J, with 15 bases between. CDR3 nucleotide sequence: TGTGCCAGCCAAGTACTAGGGGGAACCGGGGAGCTGTTTTTT. It yields the protein CASQVLGGTGELFF.

The chain employs TRBV5-1 and TRBJ2-1; TRBD1 aligns across 10 bases. The CDR3 extends over 16 amino acids. Germline V gene data show CDR1 as SGHRS and CDR2 as YFSETQ. Trimming cost V 0 bases and J 7 bases; bases outside gene matches: 7. Here the CDR3 reads CASSLAGDRGPNEQFF. In nucleotides, the CDR3 is TGCGCCAGCAGCTTGGCAGGGGACAGGGGCCCAAATGAGCAGTTCTTC.

A word on this clonotype: A much larger clone lies a single base off, so this may be a read error. The CDR3 nucleotides are TGCAGCGTAGGGACAGATGATACAGATACGCAGTATTTT. This sequence encodes CSVGTDDTDTQYF. The chain uses TRBV29-1 and TRBJ2-3; the match to TRBD1 covers 7 bases. Germline lookup yields CDR1 SQVTM and CDR2 ANQGSEA. The CDR3 runs to 13 residues. V trimming: 6 bases; J trimming: 3 bases; junction bases outside the gene matches: 6.

This clonotype showed up many times. This chain links TRBV29-1 with TRBJ2-5, with 9 nucleotides matching TRBD1. This CDR3 region has 13 residues. Germline trimming cut 6 bases from V and 1 base from J; bases unmatched to any gene: 3. CDR1 is SQVTM, CDR2 ANQGSEA, per germline. CDR3 in amino acids: CSVGQGGQETQYF. The CDR3, as DNA: TGCAGCGTGGGACAGGGTGGCCAAGAGACCCAGTACTTC.

This clonotype was counted many times. The V and J genes are TRBV7-2 and TRBJ2-3; 7 positions match TRBD2. This CDR3 has 12 residues. Germline V CDR1 and CDR2: SGHTA, FQGNSA. J lost 8 bases, V lost 5 bases, and 4 bases had no gene match. DNA of the CDR3: TGTGCCAGCAGCACCCGACTAGCTACGCAGTATTTT. This gives the protein CASSTRLATQYF.

This clonotype was seen only a few times. This rearrangement joins TRBV7-7 to TRBJ2-2, with 12 nucleotides matching TRBD2. Germline V lookup: CDR1 SSHAT, CDR2 FNYEAQ (reference sequence). The length of the CDR3 is 16 residues. Trimming at V came to 1 base and at J to 3 bases, leaving 0 bases not matched to a gene. The DNA of the CDR3 is TGTGCCAGCAGCTTAGGACTAGCGGGAGACACCGGGGAGCTGTTTTTT. Its translation: CASSLGLAGDTGELFF.

The rearrangement links TRBV12-3 or TRBV12-4 to TRBJ1-1, with D maybe TRBD1 (6 bases). This CDR3 comprises 15 residues. Trimming removed 5 bases at V and 0 bases at J, with 13 bases between. CDR3 DNA sequence: TGTGCCAGCAGTCCCCGGGGGGCGCTGAACACTGAAGCTTTCTTT. Amino acids: CASSPRGALNTEAFF.

This clonotype was seen only a few times. The CDR3 nucleotides read TGTGCCAGCAGCTTAAGAACAGGGGAGGCCTACGAGCAGTACTTC. This encodes CASSLRTGEAYEQYF. J is TRBJ2-7 and V is TRBV7-9; D perhaps matches TRBD1 (7 bases). The CDR3 is 15 amino acids. Germline CDR1 SEHNR, CDR2 FQNEAQ (reference sequence). V lost 2 bases to trimming and J lost 2 bases, with 13 bases between them.

This clonotype was counted only a few times. This chain uses TRBV14 with TRBJ2-1; TRBD1 matches 12 bases. Germline CDR1 is SGHDN and CDR2 is FVKESK. The V and J ends lost 4 bases and 7 bases, in that order; junction bases with no gene match: 20. This CDR3 contains 20 residues. CDR3 protein: CASSPRDRGRSGSVGNEQFF. CDR3 nucleotide sequence: TGTGCCAGCAGCCCCCGGGACAGGGGGCGAAGCGGGAGCGTTGGGAATGAGCAGTTCTTC.

This clonotype was found a few times. The chain carries TRBV2 and TRBJ2-7; either TRBD1 or TRBD2 may fit D (5 bases each). Between the trimmed V and J ends, which lost 6 bases and 4 bases, there was a span of 13 bases. The CDR3 runs 13 residues. Germline CDR1 and CDR2: SNHLY and FYNNEI. Here the CDR3 reads CASRAGTGYEQYF. In DNA, the CDR3 is TGTGCCAGCAGGGCCGGGACCGGGTACGAGCAGTACTTC.

J is TRBJ2-3 and V is TRBV30; D is perhaps TRBD1 or TRBD2 (5 bases each). The V and J ends lost 4 bases and 5 bases respectively, with 13 bases between them. Germline CDR1 GTSNPN, CDR2 SVGIG (reference sequence). This CDR3 region has 13 residues. The CDR3 region is CAWTVGAGDTQYF. DNA of the CDR3: TGTGCCTGGACGGTCGGGGCCGGAGATACGCAGTATTTT.

This clonotype showed up just a few times. The chain joins TRBV11-2 to TRBJ2-2; 11 nucleotides agree with TRBD2. CDR1 is SGHAT, CDR2 FQNNGV, per germline. V dropped 4 bases and J dropped 5; count of bases not matched to a gene: 6. The CDR3 spans 16 residues. The CDR3 reads CASSSWLAGGTGELFF. CDR3 DNA sequence: TGTGCCAGCAGCTCATGGCTAGCGGGAGGTACCGGGGAGCTGTTTTTT.

This clonotype was seen a few times. This sequence joins TRBV6-6 and TRBJ2-3; the D is unclear. Germline CDR1 reads MNHNY; CDR2 reads SVGAGI (reference sequence). This CDR3 contains 13 residues. Trimming took 4 bases from V and 6 from J, leaving 11 bases between them. This CDR3 is CASSSPLVDTQYF. The CDR3 DNA sequence: TGTGCCAGCAGTTCCCCCCTTGTTGATACGCAGTATTTT.